Listed here are 19 T cell receptor beta chains from one sample, sequenced in a study of blood T cell repertoires in COVID-19. Clones were sequenced by immunoSEQ multiplex PCR, and TCRdb holds only the in-frame ones, with some missing. The sample records 190,000 or so clones, 75% to 90% being singletons. The material sequenced was PBMCs or T cells enriched from blood (not recorded which). These receptors were obtained from a man aged 40-55 years who had recovered from COVID-19.

This chain connects TRBV12-3 or TRBV12-4 to TRBJ2-7; D gene unclear. The CDR3 totals 12 residues. The V gene lost 5 bases and the J gene lost 6 bases, with 11 bases spanning the gap. CDR3 region: CASSLLNTEQYF. Here the CDR3 DNA reads TGTGCCAGCAGTCTACTGAATACCGAGCAGTACTTC.

This chain joins TRBV2 and TRBJ2-2; 9 positions agree with TRBD2. V dropped 8 bases and J dropped 3; count of bases not matched to a gene: 10. Germline loops: CDR1 SNHLY, CDR2 FYNNEI. This CDR3 is built from 16 residues. The CDR3 here is CASQRSSGVDTGELFF. The CDR3 DNA is TGTGCCAGCCAGAGGTCTAGCGGGGTGGACACCGGGGAGCTGTTTTTT.

The chain has TRBV7-9 and TRBJ2-5, with D uncertain. V was pared by 4 bases and J by 0 bases, with 6 bases between. CDR1 and CDR2 (germline): SEHNR, FQNEAQ (reference sequence). The CDR3 sequence is 13 residues long. CDR3 residues: CASSSQNQETQYF. In DNA form, the CDR3 reads TGTGCCAGCAGCTCGCAGAACCAAGAGACCCAGTACTTC.

The V call is TRBV7-6, the J call TRBJ1-2; D is undetermined. CDR1 is SGHVS, CDR2 FNYEAQ, per germline. Trimming stripped 4 bases from V and 4 bases from J, with 16 bases between. The CDR3 covers 15 residues. The CDR3 DNA reads TGTGCCAGCAGCTCTGTGGTAGGACGGGGCTATGGCTACACCTTC. Its protein product is CASSSVVGRGYGYTF.

The chain combines TRBV11-3 with TRBJ2-1; the match to TRBD2 covers 13 bases. The CDR3 contains 17 residues. After removal of 5 bases from V and 1 base from J, the junction contained 5 bases not matched to a gene. Germline CDR1 and CDR2: SGHNT and YENEEA. CDR3 region: CASSRRLAGGSYNEQFF. The CDR3, as DNA: TGTGCCAGCAGCCGGAGACTAGCGGGAGGTTCCTACAATGAGCAGTTCTTC.

The V and J genes are TRBV28 and TRBJ1-5, with D unresolved. Germline CDR1 and CDR2: MDHEN and SYDVKM. Trimming took 5 bases from V and 1 from J, leaving 24 bases between them. The CDR3 sequence is 19 residues long. The CDR3 DNA reads as TGTGCCAGCAGTCCACCCCACCCAGCGGCAGGAGGGAGCAATCAGCCCCAGCATTTT. Translation gives CASSPPHPAAGGSNQPQHF.

This sequence joins TRBV9 and TRBJ2-3, with a possible D match to TRBD1 (5 bases). CDR1 is SGDLS, CDR2 YYNGEE, per germline. CDR3 length equals 16 residues. V dropped 4 bases and J dropped 0 bases, with 15 bases sitting between them. Here the CDR3 reads CASSINTGSSTDTQYF. The CDR3 nucleotides are TGTGCCAGCAGCATCAATACAGGTTCTAGCACAGATACGCAGTATTTT.

The V and J genes are TRBV7-3 and TRBJ2-3; TRBD2 is a possible D gene (5 bases). Germline CDR1 reads SGHTA; CDR2 reads FQGTGA. Trimming stripped 0 bases from V and 6 bases from J, with 13 bases between. The CDR3 loop spans 15 amino acids. CDR3 sequence: CASSLTSVRRDTQYF. CDR3 DNA: TGTGCCAGCAGCTTAACATCCGTTCGGAGGGATACGCAGTATTTT. Together with reference TRBV7-3 and TRBJ2-3, the CDR3 gives the full variable domain: GAGVSQTPSNKVTEKGKYVELRCDPISGHTALYWYRQSLGQGPEFLIYFQGTGAADDSGLPNDRFFAVRPEGSVSTLKIQRTERGDSAVYLCASSLTSVRRDTQYFGPGTRLTVL.

V usage is TRBV5-1 and J usage is TRBJ1-1; possible D gene TRBD1, 5 bases. CDR1 is SGHRS, CDR2 YFSETQ, per germline. The V end lost 0 bases, the J end lost 4 bases, and 19 bases lay between the germline ends. This CDR3 region has 17 residues. The CDR3 DNA is TGCGCCAGCAGCTTGGTCCGACTAGGTATAGGGGCCACTGAAGCTTTCTTT. Translated, it gives CASSLVRLGIGATEAFF.

Only one count was recorded for this clone. This rearrangement joins TRBV5-1 to TRBJ2-2, with D maybe TRBD1 (5 bases). The V gene's germline CDR1 is SGHRS and CDR2 YFSETQ. V gave up 0 bases and J gave up 1 base, with 16 bases separating them. The CDR3 spans 18 residues. DNA of the CDR3: TGCGCCAGCAGCTTGGCTCGATATGCCAGGGTGAACACCGGGGAGCTGTTTTTT. Translation gives CASSLARYARVNTGELFF.

The chain is built from TRBV2 and TRBJ1-5; TRBD1 matches at 12 bases. The CDR3 is 16 residues long. Unmatched junction bases numbered 11, after V lost 7 bases and J lost 7 bases. Germline-derived CDR1 and CDR2 are SNHLY and FYNNEI. The CDR3 bases are TGTGCCAGCATCGGGGGGGACAGGGGGCTGGGACAGCCCCAGCATTTT. As protein: CASIGGDRGLGQPQHF. Filled out from reference TRBV2 and TRBJ1-5, the complete variable domain reads EPEVTQTPSHQVTQMGQEVILRCVPISNHLYFYWYRQILGQKVEFLVSFYNNEISEKSEIFDDQFSVERPDGSNFTLKIRSTKLEDSAMYFCASIGGDRGLGQPQHFGDGTRLSIL.

The chain couples TRBV5-6 to TRBJ1-2, with 7 bases matching TRBD1. The CDR3 is 14 amino acids. With V trimmed by 5 bases and J by 7 bases, 11 bases remained unmatched. CDR1 SGHDT and CDR2 YYEEEE come from the germline V gene. The CDR3 nucleotides read TGTGCCAGCAGACGGGACAGACGCGGTGGTGGCTACACCTTC. Translated, it gives CASRRDRRGGGYTF.

The CDR3 DNA reads TGTGCCAGCAGACAGGGGGCGGGTGGCTACACCTTC. Translating gives CASRQGAGGYTF. The chain combines TRBV25-1 with TRBJ1-2, with 9 bases that match TRBD1. CDR3 size: 12 residues. Germline CDR1 MGHDK, CDR2 SYGVNS. V shed 6 bases and J 7 bases; nucleotides not matched to a gene: 3.

This chain uses TRBV28 with TRBJ1-5, with a possible D match to TRBD1 (5 bases). The CDR3 is 14 amino acids. Deletions cut 5 bases from V and 7 bases from J, with 15 bases between. Germline V gives CDR1 MDHEN, CDR2 SYDVKM. In DNA form, the CDR3 reads TGTGCCAGCAGTGGGGAAAGGAGGGGCCAGCCCCAGCATTTT. Its protein product is CASSGERRGQPQHF.

This chain uses TRBV14 with TRBJ1-3; 8 nucleotides line up with TRBD1. V was clipped by 4 bases and J by 4 bases; unmatched bases: 0. This CDR3 region has 13 residues. Germline CDR1 reads SGHDN; CDR2 reads FVKESK. CDR3 sequence: CASSRDRGNTIYF. CDR3 nucleotides: TGTGCCAGCAGCCGGGACAGGGGAAACACCATATATTTT.

The J gene is TRBJ2-7, the V gene TRBV9; 8 bases match TRBD1. J lost 2 bases, V lost 4 bases, and 5 bases had no gene match. This CDR3 has 14 residues. Germline V gene data show CDR1 as SGDLS and CDR2 as YYNGEE. CDR3 nucleotides: TGTGCCAGCAGCCCAAGACAGGGGACCTACGAGCAGTACTTC. It codes for CASSPRQGTYEQYF.

The gene calls are TRBV5-1 and TRBJ2-5; maybe TRBD2 (5 bases). The CDR3 loop spans 14 amino acids. V lost 0 bases and J lost 3, with 9 bases in between. Germline loops: CDR1 SGHRS, CDR2 YFSETQ. This CDR3 reads CASSLVASKETQYF. The CDR3, as DNA: TGCGCCAGCAGCTTGGTGGCTAGCAAAGAGACCCAGTACTTC.

The V gene is TRBV9, the J gene TRBJ2-7; 7 nucleotides agree with TRBD1. The CDR3 extends over 15 amino acids. CDR1 is SGDLS and CDR2 is YYNGEE in the germline V gene. The trim removed 4 bases at V and 0 bases at J, leaving 7 bases unmatched. CDR3 residues: CASSPGTASSYEQYF. In DNA form, the CDR3 reads TGTGCCAGCAGCCCCGGGACAGCAAGCTCCTACGAGCAGTACTTC.

This clone was counted a few times. The chain carries TRBV25-1 and TRBJ1-4; 8 bases fit TRBD1. The V and J ends lost 3 bases and 0 bases, in that order; junction bases with no gene match: 3. Germline values: CDR1 MGHDK, CDR2 SYGVNS. The CDR3 spans 16 residues. CDR3 coding DNA: TGTGCCAGCAGTGAGTCGGGACAGGCAACTAATGAAAAACTGTTTTTT. Its protein is CASSESGQATNEKLFF. Looking up the rest from reference TRBV25-1 and TRBJ1-4 gives the full variable domain: EADIYQTPRYLVIGTGKKITLECSQTMGHDKMYWYQQDPGMELHLIHYSYGVNSTEKGDLSSESTVSRIRTEHFPLTLESARPSHTSQYLCASSESGQATNEKLFFGSGTQLSVL.